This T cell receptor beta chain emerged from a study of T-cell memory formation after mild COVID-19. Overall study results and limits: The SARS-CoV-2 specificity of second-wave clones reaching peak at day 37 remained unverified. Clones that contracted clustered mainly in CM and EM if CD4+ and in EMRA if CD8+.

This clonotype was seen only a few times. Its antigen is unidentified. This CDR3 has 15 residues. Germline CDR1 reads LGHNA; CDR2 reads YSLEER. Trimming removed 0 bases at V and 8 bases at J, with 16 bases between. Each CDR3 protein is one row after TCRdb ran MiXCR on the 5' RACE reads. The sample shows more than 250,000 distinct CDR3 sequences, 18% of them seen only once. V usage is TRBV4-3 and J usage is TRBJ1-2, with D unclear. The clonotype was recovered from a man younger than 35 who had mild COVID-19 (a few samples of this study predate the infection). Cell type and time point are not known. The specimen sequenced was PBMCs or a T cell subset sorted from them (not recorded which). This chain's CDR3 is CASSQEGAQREGYTF. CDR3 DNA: TGCGCCAGCAGCCAAGAGGGAGCCCAACGCGAGGGCTACACCTTC.